These 20 T cell receptor beta chains came from one sample sequenced in a study of T-cell reconstitution after alpha-beta-depleted transplantation in children. Unique molecular identifiers were incorporated during preparation of the TCRbeta library. Using its own MiXCR run on the PCR reads, TCRdb lists one record per CDR3 protein. The table shows 600,000 to 700,000 distinct CDR3 sequences, with around a sixth occurring only once. The source material was PBMCs from the stem cell graft donor, sampled from the stem cell graft. The receptors stem from a human donor who donated a stem cell graft to a child with acute myeloid leukemia.

This clonotype was seen many times. This chain joins TRBV20-1 and TRBJ2-3, with TRBD2 matching 13 bases. Germline assignment: CDR1 DFQATT and CDR2 SNEGSKA (reference sequence). With 4 bases clipped from V and 7 bases from J, the junction kept 8 bases outside the gene matches. This CDR3 is 15 amino acids long. The CDR3 DNA reads as TGCAGTGCTACCAGGACTAGCGGGGGTGTTAATACGCAGTATTTT. It yields the protein CSATRTSGGVNTQYF.

This clonotype appeared a few times. The genes are TRBV7-9 and TRBJ2-4, with 7 bases matching TRBD1. Germline assignment: CDR1 SEHNR and CDR2 FQNEAQ (reference sequence). This CDR3 has 15 amino acids. The J segment lost 12 bases and the V segment lost 4 bases, leaving 15 bases of the junction unmatched. CDR3 loop: CASSSSLAGGSTQYF. The CDR3 DNA sequence: TGTGCCAGCAGCTCAAGCCTGGCAGGGGGTAGCACTCAGTACTTC. The full variable domain, with the rest looked up from reference TRBV7-9 and TRBJ2-4, is DTGVSQNPRHKITKRGQNVTFRCDPISEHNRLYWYRQTLGQGPEFLTYFQNEAQLEKSRLLSDRFSAERPKGSFSTLEIQRTEQGDSAMYLCASSSSLAGGSTQYFGAGTRLSVL.

V and J are TRBV27 and TRBJ1-1; possible D gene TRBD1, 5 bases. V shed 6 bases and J shed 1 base, with 12 bases lying between them. The V gene's germline CDR1 is MNHEY and CDR2 SMNVEV (reference sequence). The CDR3 runs 14 residues. As DNA, the CDR3 is TGTGCCAGCAGGTTTACAGGCCCGAACACTGAAGCTTTCTTT. Protein sequence: CASRFTGPNTEAFF.

This clonotype was counted many times. V and J are TRBV4-2 and TRBJ2-5, with 10 bases fitting TRBD1. This CDR3 region has 13 residues. V shed 4 bases and J 4 bases; nucleotides not matched to a gene: 0. Germline assignment: CDR1 LGHNA and CDR2 YNFKEQ. CDR3 residues: CASSRTGGETQYF. Here the CDR3 DNA reads TGTGCCAGCAGCCGGACAGGGGGAGAGACCCAGTACTTC.

The gene calls are TRBV10-1 and TRBJ1-1; 7 bases match TRBD1. Germline CDR1 WNHNN, CDR2 SYGVQD (reference sequence). The CDR3 is 12 amino acids. The trim removed 2 bases at V and 7 bases at J, leaving 1 base unmatched. The CDR3 DNA sequence: TGCGCCAGCAGTGAGAACAGGGGTGAAGCTTTCTTT. As protein: CASSENRGEAFF.

Only a few counts were recorded for this clonotype. The chain combines TRBV25-1 with TRBJ2-3; 7 bases are shared with TRBD1. This CDR3 is 15 amino acids long. CDR1 and CDR2 from the germline V gene are MGHDK and SYGVNS. Trimming took 3 bases from V and 2 from J; bases not matched to a gene: 5. CDR3: CASSDWDRNTDTQYF. CDR3 in DNA: TGTGCCAGCAGTGATTGGGACAGAAACACAGATACGCAGTATTTT.

There are a few counts of this clonotype. The rearrangement joins TRBV11-2 to TRBJ2-7; D may be TRBD2 (7 bases). Trimming cost V 6 bases and J 6 bases, with 12 bases left between them. The CDR3 runs 12 residues. Per germline, CDR1 SGHAT and CDR2 FQNNGV. CDR3 in amino acids: CASSIGGGEQYV. For the CDR3, the DNA is TGTGCCAGCAGTATAGGGGGGGGCGAGCAGTACGTC.

This clonotype was counted only a few times. The J gene is TRBJ2-5, the V gene TRBV12-3 or TRBV12-4; 10 nucleotides match TRBD2. Trimming cost V 1 base and J 4 bases; bases outside gene matches: 9. This CDR3 is built from 17 residues. CDR3 coding DNA: TGTGCCAGCAGTTTAGAAGCGGGGGGGTCTCGAATAGAGACCCAGTACTTC. It is translated as CASSLEAGGSRIETQYF.

The gene calls are TRBV7-2 and TRBJ1-2, with a possible D match to TRBD1 (5 bases). The CDR3 is made up of 14 amino acids. Germline-derived CDR1 and CDR2 are SGHTA and FQGNSA. Trimming left V 1 base short and J 4 bases short, with 10 bases between. The CDR3 protein is CASSLEGAGYGYTF. The CDR3 DNA is TGTGCCAGCAGCTTAGAAGGGGCGGGCTATGGCTACACCTTC.

This clonotype has ten or more counts. The rearrangement joins TRBV29-1 to TRBJ2-7; unclear D gene. Germline lookup yields CDR1 SQVTM and CDR2 ANQGSEA. The length of the CDR3 is 13 residues. Trimming took off 0 bases at V and 6 bases at J, with 12 bases between the two ends. For the CDR3, the DNA is TGCAGCGTTGAAGATCCAGGTCCGGGCGAGCAGTACTTC. This sequence encodes CSVEDPGPGEQYF.

This clonotype has more than one count but fewer than ten. The chain combines TRBV4-3 with TRBJ2-1, with D unclear. Trimming cost V 0 bases and J 6 bases, with 15 bases left between them. Per germline, CDR1 LGHNA and CDR2 YSLEER. This CDR3 is 16 amino acids long. The CDR3 here is CASSQDRASQINEQFF. For the CDR3, the DNA is TGCGCCAGCAGCCAAGACCGGGCTTCCCAGATCAATGAGCAGTTCTTC.

On this clonotype itself: A much bigger clone sits one base away, suggesting this may be a read error. The chain has TRBV10-1 and TRBJ2-7, with D tentatively TRBD2 (6 bases). The germline gives CDR1 WNHNN, CDR2 SYGVQD (reference sequence). This CDR3 comprises 14 residues. Trimming stripped 8 bases from V and 1 base from J, with 15 bases between. CDR3 sequence (DNA): TGCGCCAGCCGACCCGACGGGAGATCCTACGAGCAGTACGTC. Encoded protein: CASRPDGRSYEQYV.

CDR3 in DNA: TGCGCCAGCAGCCATGGACAGGGGACCTATGGCTACACCTTC. Amino acid sequence: CASSHGQGTYGYTF. The rearrangement uses TRBV4-3 and TRBJ1-2, with 9 nucleotides matching TRBD1. The V segment lost 3 bases and the J segment 4 bases; nucleotides outside the gene matches: 3. CDR1 and CDR2 (germline): LGHNA, YSLEER. The CDR3 loop spans 14 amino acids.

This clonotype was detected only a few times. The V and J genes are TRBV7-6 and TRBJ2-3; no reliable D call. The germline V and J ends were trimmed by 1 base and 7 bases, with 9 bases remaining between them. Per the germline V gene, CDR1 is SGHVS and CDR2 is FNYEAQ. The CDR3 totals 13 residues. The DNA of the CDR3 is TGTGCCAGCAGCTTAGGGGCACCAAATACGCAGTATTTT. Residues: CASSLGAPNTQYF.

The chain couples TRBV7-9 to TRBJ1-1; D unresolved. Germline values: CDR1 SEHNR, CDR2 FQNEAQ (reference sequence). The CDR3 is 14 amino acids. Between the trimmed V and J ends, which lost 5 bases and 2 bases, there was a span of 12 bases. The CDR3 nucleotides are TGTGCCAGCAGCCCTTTTGGTACAAACACTGAAGCTTTCTTT. This gives the protein CASSPFGTNTEAFF.

This clonotype was seen ten or more times. V is TRBV12-3 or TRBV12-4 and J is TRBJ1-2; the D gene is possibly TRBD1 (6 bases). The length of the CDR3 is 14 residues. The ends were cut back, 3 bases at V and 4 bases at J, with 12 bases in the middle. CDR3 in DNA: TGTGCCAGCAGTTTGGACAGAACCGGCTATGGCTACACCTTC. This translates into CASSLDRTGYGYTF.

In this sample, this clonotype turned up many times. The V gene is TRBV20-1, the J gene TRBJ1-5; weak D call: TRBD1 (5 bases). This CDR3 comprises 16 residues. Between the trimmed V and J ends, which lost 0 bases and 3 bases, there was a span of 15 bases. Germline CDR1 and CDR2: DFQATT and SNEGSKA (reference sequence). CDR3 sequence reads: CSARDGGGWFNQPQHF. CDR3 DNA: TGCAGTGCTAGAGATGGGGGGGGGTGGTTCAATCAGCCCCAGCATTTT.

The CDR3 is CASSLEGEQRTQYF. DNA for the CDR3: TGCGCCAGCAGCTTGGAAGGGGAACAACGGACCCAGTACTTC. This chain connects TRBV5-1 to TRBJ2-5; maybe TRBD1 (5 bases). V shed 0 bases and J shed 7 bases, with 13 bases lying between them. In germline, CDR1 is SGHRS, CDR2 YFSETQ. The CDR3 is 14 residues long.

CDR3 sequence reads: CASSWDGSEQYV. In DNA, the CDR3 is TGTGCCAGCAGCTGGGACGGGAGCGAGCAGTACGTC. The J gene is TRBJ2-7, the V gene TRBV5-5; D might be TRBD2 (6 bases). Germline values: CDR1 SGHKS, CDR2 YYEKEE (reference sequence). This CDR3 is 12 amino acids long. V was pared by 3 bases and J by 6 bases, with 10 bases between.

In its sample, this clonotype was seen a few times. J is TRBJ1-1 and V is TRBV27; D remains ambiguous. The germline CDR1 and CDR2 sequences are MNHEY and SMNVEV (reference sequence). The ends were cut back, 2 bases at V and 0 bases at J, with 13 bases in the middle. The CDR3 has 16 residues. CDR3 protein: CASSLIPGVVNTEAFF. DNA of the CDR3: TGTGCCAGCAGTTTAATCCCAGGCGTTGTGAACACTGAAGCTTTCTTT.